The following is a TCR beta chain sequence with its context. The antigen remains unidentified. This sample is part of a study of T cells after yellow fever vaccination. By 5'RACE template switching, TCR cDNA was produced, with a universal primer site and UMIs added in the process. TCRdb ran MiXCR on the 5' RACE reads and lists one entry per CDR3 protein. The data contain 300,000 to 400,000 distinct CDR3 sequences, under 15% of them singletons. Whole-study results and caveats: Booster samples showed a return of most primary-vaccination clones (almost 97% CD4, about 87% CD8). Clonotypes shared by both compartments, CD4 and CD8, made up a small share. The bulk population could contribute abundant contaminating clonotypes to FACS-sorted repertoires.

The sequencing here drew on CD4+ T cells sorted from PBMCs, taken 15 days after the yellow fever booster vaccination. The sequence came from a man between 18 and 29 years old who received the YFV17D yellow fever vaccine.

The CDR3 here is CAGRGFGQPQHF. CDR3 DNA: TGTGCCGGAAGGGGATTCGGTCAGCCCCAGCATTTT. This rearrangement joins TRBV6-8 to TRBJ1-5; a possible D gene is TRBD1 (5 bases). The germline CDR1 and CDR2 sequences are MNHGY and SAAAGT. Trimming pared 11 bases from V and 6 bases from J, leaving 14 bases between. This CDR3 has 12 residues.